This TCR beta chain was documented in a study of response to subunit inactivated influenza vaccine. This CDR3 comprises 12 residues. Germline CDR1 reads MDHEN; CDR2 reads SYDVKM. Trimming stripped 1 base from V and 6 bases from J, with 7 bases between. MiXCR, run by TCRdb on the RT-PCR reads, gives a single entry per CDR3 protein. Altogether roughly 520,000 distinct CDR3 sequences are present, roughly 23% being singletons, with the ten largest covering about 1.9%. Study-level findings and limits: It was suggested by the authors that few new T cells are recruited by each seasonal influenza vaccination.

In regard to this clonotype: Its antigen is unidentified.

The sample consisted of CD4+ T cells sorted from PBMCs, taken 4 to 6 days after vaccination. The V gene is TRBV28, the J gene TRBJ2-7; the D is unclear. The TCR was taken from a man aged 50-59 years who received an inactivated influenza vaccine. The CDR3 reads CASSLSPSEQYF. CDR3 nucleotides: TGTGCCAGCAGTTTATCGCCGTCCGAGCAGTACTTC.